This T cell receptor beta chain is drawn from a study of T cell responses to AZD1222 COVID-19 vaccine. Deletions cut 4 bases from V and 12 bases from J, with 16 bases between. CDR1 SQVTM and CDR2 ANQGSEA come from the germline V gene. CDR3 size: 12 residues. TCRdb's copy holds only in-frame clones and misses some; the assay was immunoSEQ multiplex PCR. This table has about 120,000 clones, approximately 90% appearing once. The material was peripheral blood, obtained 28 days after the second AZD1222 dose. The chain couples TRBV29-1 to TRBJ2-1, with D perhaps TRBD2 (5 bases). This receptor was obtained from an adult who received the AZD1222 COVID-19 vaccine. In DNA form, the CDR3 reads TGCAGCGTTGGAGGAGCGGCCGTCGGGCAGTTCTTC. As protein: CSVGGAAVGQFF.